This entry concerns a single T cell receptor (beta chain). The data were produced by immunoSEQ multiplex PCR, yet TCRdb's version contains in-frame clones alone and is incomplete. Here the sample spans under 85,000 clones, roughly 85% being singletons. The CDR3 contains 16 residues. CDR1 is MDHEN and CDR2 is SYDVKM in the germline V gene. The J segment lost 7 bases and the V segment lost 7 bases, leaving 16 bases of the junction unmatched. This specimen belongs to a study of blood T cell repertoires in COVID-19. The sample consisted of peripheral blood. The TCR originated in a woman older than 75 with active or convalescent COVID-19. The J gene is TRBJ2-7, the V gene TRBV28; TRBD1 matches 10 bases. In nucleotides, the CDR3 is TGTGCCAGCATCCCCTCCGGGACAGGGGCTTCTTCGGAGCAGTACTTC. Translating it yields CASIPSGTGASSEQYF.